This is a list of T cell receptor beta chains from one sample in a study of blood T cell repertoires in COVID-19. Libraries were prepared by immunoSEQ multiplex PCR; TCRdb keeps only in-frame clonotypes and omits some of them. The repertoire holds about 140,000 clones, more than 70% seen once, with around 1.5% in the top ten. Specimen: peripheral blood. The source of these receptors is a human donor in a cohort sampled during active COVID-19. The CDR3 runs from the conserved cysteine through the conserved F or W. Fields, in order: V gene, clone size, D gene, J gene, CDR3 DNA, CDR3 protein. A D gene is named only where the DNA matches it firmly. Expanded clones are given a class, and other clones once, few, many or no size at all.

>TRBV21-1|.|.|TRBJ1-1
TGTGCCAGCAGCCCGTGGACAGAAGCTTTCTTT
CASSPWTEAFF
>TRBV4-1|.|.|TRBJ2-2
TGCGCCAGCAGCCAAGATGGGAGGACCGGGGAGCTGTTTTTT
CASSQDGRTGELFF
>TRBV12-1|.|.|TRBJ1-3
TGTGCCAGCGAGGAAAGCTCTGGAAACACCATATATTTT
CASEESSGNTIYF
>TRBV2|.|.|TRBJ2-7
TGTGCCAGCGGGACTTACGAGCAGTACTTC
CASGTYEQYF
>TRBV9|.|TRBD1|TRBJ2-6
TGTGCCAGCAGCGTAGGAGTACAGGGGAGTTCTGGGGCCAACGTCCTGACTTTC
CASSVGVQGSSGANVLTF
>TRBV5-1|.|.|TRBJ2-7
TGCGCCAGCAGGGAGGGCGCGATTCAGGGCGAGCAGTACTTC
CASREGAIQGEQYF
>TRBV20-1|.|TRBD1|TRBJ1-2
TGCAGTGCTAAAACGACAGGGGCCCACACCTTC
CSAKTTGAHTF
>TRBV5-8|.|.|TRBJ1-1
TGTGCCAGCAGCCTCAGGGGTCCCCAGAACACTGAAGCTTTCTTT
CASSLRGPQNTEAFF
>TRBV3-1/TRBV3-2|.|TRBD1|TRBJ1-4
TGTGCCAGCAGCCAAGTGTTAGGGACAGGCGATGAAAAACTGTTTTTT
CASSQVLGTGDEKLFF
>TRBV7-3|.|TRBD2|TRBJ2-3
TGTGCCAGCGCTTTAGCGGGGGGAAGCACAGATACGCAGTATTTT
CASALAGGSTDTQYF
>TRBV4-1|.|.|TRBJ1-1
TGCGCCAGCAGCCAAGACCTAATGAACACTGAAGCTTTCTTT
CASSQDLMNTEAFF
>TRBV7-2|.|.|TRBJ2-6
TGTGCCAGCAGCTTAATCCTATTTGGGGCCAACGTCCTGACTTTC
CASSLILFGANVLTF
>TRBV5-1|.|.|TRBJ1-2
TGCGCCAGCAGCTACACAGAAAACTATGGCTACACCTTC
CASSYTENYGYTF
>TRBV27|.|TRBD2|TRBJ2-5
TGTGCCAGCAGTTTTCTAGCGGGGGAGACCCAGTACTTC
CASSFLAGETQYF
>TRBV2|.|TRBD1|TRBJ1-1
TGTGCCAGCAGTGGGGGACAGGGCAACACTGAAGCTTTCTTT
CASSGGQGNTEAFF
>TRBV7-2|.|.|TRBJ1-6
TGTGCCAGCAGCGTTGGGCGGAGCCGGGGGTATAATTCACCCCTCCACTTT
CASSVGRSRGYNSPLHF
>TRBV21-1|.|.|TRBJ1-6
TGTCCCCGACAGGAATGGCCCTATAATTCACCCCTCCACTTT
CPRQEWPYNSPLHF
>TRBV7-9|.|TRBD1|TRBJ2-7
TGTGCCAGTCGACAGGGTACCTACGAGCAGTACTTC
CASRQGTYEQYF
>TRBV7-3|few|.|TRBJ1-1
TGTGCCAGCAGCTTAAATCCAGGCACAGGGGCTTTCTTT
CASSLNPGTGAFF
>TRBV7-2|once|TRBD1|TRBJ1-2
TGTGCCAGCAGCTTAGGAGGACAGGGGGCTTCTAACTATGGCTACACCTTC
CASSLGGQGASNYGYTF
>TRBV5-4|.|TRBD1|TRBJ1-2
TGTGCCAGCAGCGCCGGGACAGGGCCCCCTAACTATGGCTACACCTTC
CASSAGTGPPNYGYTF
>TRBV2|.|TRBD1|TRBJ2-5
TGTGCCAGCAGGTCGGTGGGTCAGGGGGTGTTGGAGACCCAGTACTTC
CASRSVGQGVLETQYF
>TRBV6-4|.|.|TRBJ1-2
TGTGCCAGCAGTGACTGGCAGGGCTATGGCTACACCTTC
CASSDWQGYGYTF
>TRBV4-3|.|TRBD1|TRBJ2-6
TGCGCCAGCAGCCACACAGGGGTCTCTGGGGCCAACGTCCTGACTTTC
CASSHTGVSGANVLTF